This is a list of T cell receptor beta chains from one sample in a study of blood T cell repertoires in COVID-19. The data were produced by immunoSEQ multiplex PCR, yet TCRdb's version contains in-frame clones alone and is incomplete. The top ten clones hold 14% to 15% of a sample with 200,000 to 250,000 clones, approximately 86% of them seen once. Sequenced: PBMCs or T cells enriched from blood (not recorded which). All receptors derive from a woman aged 45-65 years with acute COVID-19. The CDR3 runs from the conserved cysteine through the conserved F or W. The D gene is left open where the match is weak. Clone size is shown for a subset of rows, as once, few, many or a class of expanded clone.

TRBJ1-2	.	TRBV19	.	CASSQGGYGYTF	TGTGCCAGTAGCCAGGGTGGGTATGGCTACACCTTC
TRBJ1-1	.	TRBV7-3	.	CASSSNRATEAFF	TGTGCCAGCAGCTCCAACAGGGCTACTGAAGCTTTCTTT
TRBJ2-2	.	TRBV7-3	TRBD1	CASSLMGQGDTGELFF	TGTGCCAGCAGCTTGATGGGACAGGGTGACACCGGGGAGCTGTTTTTT
TRBJ2-1	.	TRBV5-1	TRBD2	CASRAGESYNEQFF	TGCGCCAGCAGAGCGGGAGAATCCTACAATGAGCAGTTCTTC
TRBJ2-5	.	TRBV12-5	.	CASGRQGQETQYF	TGTGCTAGTGGTCGCCAGGGTCAAGAGACCCAGTACTTC
TRBJ1-3	.	TRBV2	.	CAGGGSGNTIYF	TGTGCAGGCGGGGGGTCCGGAAACACCATATATTTT
TRBJ2-3	.	TRBV6-5	TRBD1	CASSYRDRYTDTQYF	TGTGCCAGCAGCTACCGGGACAGGTACACAGATACGCAGTATTTT
TRBJ1-5	.	TRBV6-5	.	CASSYSPGQPQHF	TGTGCCAGCAGTTACTCGCCGGGACAGCCCCAGCATTTT
TRBJ2-7	.	TRBV7-9	TRBD2	CASSRDYSYEQYF	TGTGCCAGCAGCCGGGACTATTCCTACGAGCAGTACTTC
TRBJ2-7	.	TRBV28	TRBD2	CASRTPLIAGGPREQYF	TGTGCCAGCCGCACTCCACTTATAGCGGGAGGGCCGAGGGAGCAGTACTTC
TRBJ1-5	.	TRBV6-5	.	CASSRSKLHQPQHF	TGTGCCAGCAGTCGCTCGAAACTTCACCAGCCCCAGCATTTT
TRBJ2-2	.	TRBV27	.	CASSFLRSSTGELFF	TGTGCCAGCAGTTTTCTTCGGTCGTCCACCGGGGAGCTGTTTTTT
TRBJ2-1	.	TRBV15	.	CATSSLQGSEQFF	TGTGCCACCAGCAGCCTACAGGGATCTGAGCAGTTCTTC
TRBJ2-2	.	TRBV19	.	CASTGGGDTGELFF	TGTGCCAGTACTGGCGGAGGTGACACCGGGGAGCTGTTTTTT
TRBJ2-3	.	TRBV7-2	TRBD2	CASSTGTRSDTQYF	TGTGCCAGCAGCACTGGGACTAGATCAGATACGCAGTATTTT
TRBJ2-7	.	TRBV6-6	TRBD2	CASSSSGSGHEQYF	TGTGCCAGCAGTTCAAGCGGGAGCGGCCACGAGCAGTACTTC
TRBJ2-7	.	TRBV27	TRBD2	CASSLGGGRPYEQYF	TGTGCCAGCAGTTTAGGTGGCGGGAGGCCCTACGAGCAGTACTTC
TRBJ1-4	.	TRBV18	TRBD1	CASSPMGQSSNEKLFF	TGTGCCAGCTCACCGATGGGACAGTCAAGTAATGAAAAACTGTTTTTT
TRBJ1-5	.	TRBV3-1/TRBV3-2	TRBD1	CASSQGPGQGRQPQHF	TGTGCCAGCAGCCAAGGACCCGGACAGGGCCGCCAGCCCCAGCATTTT
TRBJ2-2	.	TRBV6-5	TRBD2	CASSYYLAGTGELFF	TGTGCCAGCAGTTACTACCTAGCGGGAACCGGGGAGCTGTTTTTT
TRBJ2-7	.	TRBV7-9	.	CASSRRQVLAGYEQYF	TGTGCCAGCAGCAGAAGACAGGTCCTAGCAGGTTACGAGCAGTACTTC
TRBJ1-1	.	TRBV7-3	.	CASSQQGGTEAFF	TGTGCCAGCAGCCAACAGGGTGGTACTGAAGCTTTCTTT
TRBJ1-3	.	TRBV15	.	CATSRGRTGLSGNTIYF	TGTGCCACCAGCAGAGGCCGAACAGGTCTCTCTGGAAACACCATATATTTT
TRBJ1-1	.	TRBV19	TRBD1	CASSITGAVAEAFF	TGTGCCAGTAGTATAACAGGGGCGGTGGCTGAAGCTTTCTTT
TRBJ2-1	.	TRBV4-1	TRBD2	CASSPRREGRDEQFF	TGCGCCAGCAGCCCCCGGCGGGAGGGCCGGGATGAGCAGTTCTTC
TRBJ2-1	.	TRBV5-4	TRBD2	CASSLGGRVYGEQFF	TGTGCCAGCAGCCTGGGAGGGAGAGTTTACGGTGAGCAGTTCTTC
TRBJ1-5	.	TRBV15	.	CATSRDTGHQPQHF	TGTGCCACCAGCAGAGATACAGGGCATCAGCCCCAGCATTTT
TRBJ1-1	few	TRBV18	.	CASSPRANQEAFF	TGTGCCAGCTCACCACGGGCAAATCAAGAAGCTTTCTTT
TRBJ1-1	.	TRBV3-1/TRBV3-2	.	CASSQDPVYTEAFF	TGTGCCAGCAGCCAAGATCCAGTTTACACTGAAGCTTTCTTT
TRBJ1-4	.	TRBV6-6	.	CASSYDFSLNEKLFF	TGTGCCAGCAGTTACGACTTCAGCCTCAATGAAAAACTGTTTTTT
TRBJ1-1	.	TRBV28	TRBD1	CAIQGSLNTEAFF	TGTGCCATACAGGGGTCGCTGAACACTGAAGCTTTCTTT
TRBJ2-7	.	TRBV6-2/TRBV6-3	TRBD2	CASTPSGERYEQYF	TGTGCCAGCACCCCAAGCGGGGAGAGATACGAGCAGTACTTC
TRBJ1-2	.	TRBV3-1/TRBV3-2	TRBD1	CASSQDRDRFYYGYTF	TGTGCCAGCAGCCAAGACAGGGACAGATTTTACTATGGCTACACCTTC
TRBJ2-1	.	TRBV27	TRBD1	CASSLFPGGSYNEQFF	TGTGCCAGCAGTTTATTTCCAGGGGGCTCCTACAATGAGCAGTTCTTC
TRBJ1-2	few	TRBV7-9	.	CASSSRASSSYGYTF	TGTGCCAGCAGCTCCAGGGCCTCCAGTAGCTATGGCTACACCTTC
TRBJ1-5	many	TRBV2	.	CASRSLDGDNQPQHF	TGTGCCAGCAGATCACTGGACGGGGATAATCAGCCCCAGCATTTT
TRBJ2-7	.	TRBV5-8	.	CASSLGVVLEQYF	TGTGCCAGCAGCTTGGGAGTAGTCTTGGAGCAGTACTTC
TRBJ1-5	few	TRBV7-8	TRBD1	CASQLDRGRSQPQHF	TGTGCCAGCCAACTCGACAGGGGACGAAGTCAGCCCCAGCATTTT
TRBJ2-3	.	TRBV3-1/TRBV3-2	.	CASSQDRESTDTQYF	TGTGCCAGCAGCCAAGACCGGGAAAGCACAGATACGCAGTATTTT
TRBJ2-1	.	TRBV5-6	TRBD2	CASSLVAGGPLSEQFF	TGTGCCAGCAGCTTGGTAGCGGGAGGGCCCTTAAGTGAGCAGTTCTTC
TRBJ2-5	.	TRBV9	.	CASSSALAEETQYF	TGTGCCAGCAGCTCCGCACTAGCTGAGGAGACCCAGTACTTC
TRBJ1-2	.	TRBV29-1	.	CSVVGSTGDAINGYTF	TGCAGCGTTGTGGGGTCCACAGGTGACGCTATCAACGGCTACACCTTC